This TCR beta chain was identified in a study of blood T cell repertoires in COVID-19. The assay was immunoSEQ multiplex PCR, and TCRdb's table has in-frame clones only and misses some. The table records around 270,000 clones, approximately 90% of them present only once. The CDR3 extends over 14 amino acids. V lost 3 bases, J lost 5 bases, and 12 bases lay in between. The germline V gene encodes CDR1 MGHRA and CDR2 YSYEKL. The chain has TRBV4-1 and TRBJ2-3; D gene uncertain. The specimen sequenced was peripheral blood. The TCR was taken from a man aged 35-49 years with acute or convalescent COVID-19. CDR3: CASSHALTEDTQYF. The CDR3 DNA is TGCGCCAGCAGCCACGCCCTTACTGAAGATACGCAGTATTTT.